The TCR beta chain under discussion was sequenced for a study of Ad26.COV2.S vaccination and SARS-CoV-2 variants. Study context: Ad26.COV2.S shots went into the muscle once or twice, 56 days apart.

CDR1 GTSNPN and CDR2 SVGIG come from the germline V gene (reference sequence). The CDR3 consists of 13 residues. V was clipped by 8 bases and J by 4 bases; unmatched bases: 2. The data were produced by immunoSEQ multiplex PCR, yet TCRdb's version contains in-frame clones alone and is incomplete. The sample lists about 480,000 clones; around nine tenths were seen once. Described treatment: some 19 received Ad26.COV2.S at low or high dose, single or two shots; about 5 received placebo; per-sample allocation not given. Specimens were obtained on day 63 following the first vaccine or placebo injection. Within Boston, the person who donated was an adult of 18-55 years. The vaccine delivered Wuhan-strain SARS-CoV-2 spike through an Ad26 vector.

The sequence was obtained from a person between 18 and 60 years old who received the Ad26.COV2.S COVID-19 vaccine or a placebo. The V and J genes are TRBV30 and TRBJ2-1; TRBD2 aligns across 13 bases. The sequences come from peripheral blood, collected in a trial of Ad26.COV2.S vaccine versus placebo. The CDR3 nucleotides read TGTGCCACTAGCGGGAGGGAGTACAATGAGCAGTTCTTC. Its protein product is CATSGREYNEQFF.